A selection of T cell receptor beta chains follows, all from one sample in a study of human T cells and chemical hapten exposure. TCRdb re-called the RACE reads through MiXCR, storing one row per CDR3 protein. The sample gives about 250,000 distinct CDR3 sequences, roughly 7.7% of which show up once; about 1.1% is in the top ten. The sequencing here drew on whole blood, taken in connection with sensitization to the hapten diphenylcyclopropenone (DPC). All receptors derive from a man aged 18 to 30 with alopecia areata. Some clones in this sample may be carry-over from other donors' samples. Both conserved end residues are part of each CDR3. Each record gives: V gene, CDR3 protein.

TRBV7-2 CASSPRGEYQETQYF
TRBV27 CASSLGAFQPQHF
TRBV27 CASSTPVGQGAIGELFF
TRBV18 CASSPWASNSPLHF
TRBV20-1 CSAISGGTGELFF
TRBV5-5 CASSLETLSVGYGYTF
TRBV6-2/TRBV6-3 CASTKAPEQYF
TRBV7-2 CASSLSGYIQYF
TRBV7-2 CASSPLGGEQYF
TRBV7-9 CASSSKTGGENIQYF
TRBV7-2 CASSLQERDTQYF
TRBV24-1 CATSDFSAGPYNEQFF
TRBV5-1 CASSLAGTGGPFCSNQPQHF
TRBV20-1 CSAGPGLAEMYTGELFF
TRBV24-1 CATSEPDRYATDTQYF
TRBV20-1 CSAKGDSSVYGYTF
TRBV6-5 CASSYSVTVSYTF
TRBV10-3 CATGSDQGNEKLFF
TRBV7-2 CASSWAGNSPLHF
TRBV28 CASSWTGIRGGELFF
TRBV5-1 CASSARGGPYEQYF
TRBV20-1 CSAPGQGLDTQYF